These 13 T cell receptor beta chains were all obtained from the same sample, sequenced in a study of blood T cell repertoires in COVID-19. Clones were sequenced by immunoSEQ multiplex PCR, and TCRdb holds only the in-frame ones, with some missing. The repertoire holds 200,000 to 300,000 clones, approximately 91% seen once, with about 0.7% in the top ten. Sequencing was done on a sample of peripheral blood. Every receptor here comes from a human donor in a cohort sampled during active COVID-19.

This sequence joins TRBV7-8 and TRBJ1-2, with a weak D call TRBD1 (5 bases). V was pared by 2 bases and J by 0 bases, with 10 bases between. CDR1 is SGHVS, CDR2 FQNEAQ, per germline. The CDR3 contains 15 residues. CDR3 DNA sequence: TGTGCCAGCAGCTTAAAGACAGTGTCTAACTATGGCTACACCTTC. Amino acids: CASSLKTVSNYGYTF.

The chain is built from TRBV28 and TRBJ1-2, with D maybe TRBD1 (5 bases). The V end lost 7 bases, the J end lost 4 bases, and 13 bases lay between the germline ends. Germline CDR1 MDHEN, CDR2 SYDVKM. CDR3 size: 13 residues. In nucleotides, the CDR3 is TGTGCCAGCACGCAGAGGACAACCTATGGCTACACCTTC. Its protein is CASTQRTTYGYTF.

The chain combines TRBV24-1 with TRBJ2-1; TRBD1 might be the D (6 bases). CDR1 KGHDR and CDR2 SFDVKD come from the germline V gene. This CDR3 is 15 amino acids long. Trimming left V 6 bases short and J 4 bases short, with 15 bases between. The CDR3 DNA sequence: TGTGCCACCAGTCGCGGGCTACAGGGTTACAATGAGCAGTTCTTC. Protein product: CATSRGLQGYNEQFF.

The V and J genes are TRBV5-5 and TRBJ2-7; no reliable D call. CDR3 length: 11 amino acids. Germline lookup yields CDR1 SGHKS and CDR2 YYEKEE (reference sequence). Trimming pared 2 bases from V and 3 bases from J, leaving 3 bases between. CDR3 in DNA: TGTGCCAGCAGCTTACACTACGAGCAGTACTTC. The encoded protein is CASSLHYEQYF.

CDR3 loop: CASSIPGSTGYTF. CDR3 nucleotides: TGTGCCAGTAGTATCCCAGGGTCTACGGGCTACACCTTC. The chain couples TRBV19 to TRBJ1-2; D might be TRBD1 (5 bases). The CDR3 sequence is 13 residues long. Between the trimmed V and J ends, which lost 3 bases and 8 bases, there was a span of 13 bases. The germline gives CDR1 LNHDA, CDR2 SQIVND (reference sequence).

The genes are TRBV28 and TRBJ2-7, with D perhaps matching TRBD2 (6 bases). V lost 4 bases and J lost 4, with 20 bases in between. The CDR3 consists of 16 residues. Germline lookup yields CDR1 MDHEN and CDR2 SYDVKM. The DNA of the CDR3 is TGTGCCAGCAGTTCCCCGGGGTTAGCGGCCCCTTACGAGCAGTACTTC. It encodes CASSSPGLAAPYEQYF.

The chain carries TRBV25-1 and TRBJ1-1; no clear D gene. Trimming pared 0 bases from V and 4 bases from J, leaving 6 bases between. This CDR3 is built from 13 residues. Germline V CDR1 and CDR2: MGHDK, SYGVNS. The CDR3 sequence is CASSEYVATEAFF. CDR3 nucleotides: TGTGCCAGCAGTGAATATGTGGCCACTGAAGCTTTCTTT.

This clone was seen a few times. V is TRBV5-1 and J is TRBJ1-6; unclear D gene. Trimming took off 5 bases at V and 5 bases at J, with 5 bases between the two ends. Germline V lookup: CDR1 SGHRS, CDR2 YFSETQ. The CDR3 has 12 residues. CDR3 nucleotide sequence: TGCGCCAGCAGTTCCAATAATTCACCCCTCCACTTT. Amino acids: CASSSNNSPLHF.

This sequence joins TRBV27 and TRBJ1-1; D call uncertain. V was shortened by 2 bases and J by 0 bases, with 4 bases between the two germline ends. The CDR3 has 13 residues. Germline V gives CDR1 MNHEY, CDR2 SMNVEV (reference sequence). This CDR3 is CASSLTLNTEAFF. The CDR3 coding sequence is TGTGCCAGCAGTTTAACTCTGAACACTGAAGCTTTCTTT.

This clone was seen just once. This CDR3 is CASSGGVQGAIRLQYF. As DNA, the CDR3 is TGCGCCAGCAGTGGGGGGGTACAGGGGGCAATAAGATTGCAGTACTTC. This sequence joins TRBV10-2 and TRBJ2-7, with 9 bases lining up with TRBD1. The CDR3 length is 16 residues. Germline V gives CDR1 WSHSY, CDR2 SAAADI. Unmatched junction bases numbered 16, after V lost 4 bases and J lost 9 bases.

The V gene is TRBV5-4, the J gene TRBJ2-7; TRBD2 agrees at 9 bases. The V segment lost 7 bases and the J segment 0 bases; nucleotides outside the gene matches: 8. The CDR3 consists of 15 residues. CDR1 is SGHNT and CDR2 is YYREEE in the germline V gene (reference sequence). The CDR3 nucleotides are TGTGCCAGCGAGCCTGGCGGGGGGGCCTCCTACGAGCAGTACTTC. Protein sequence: CASEPGGGASYEQYF.

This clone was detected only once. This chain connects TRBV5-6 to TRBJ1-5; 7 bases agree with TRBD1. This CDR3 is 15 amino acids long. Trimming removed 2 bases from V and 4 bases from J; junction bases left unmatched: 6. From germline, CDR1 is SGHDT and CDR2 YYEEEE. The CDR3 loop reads CASSLYSRGNQPQHF. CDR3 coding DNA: TGTGCCAGCAGCTTATATTCCAGGGGGAATCAGCCCCAGCATTTT.

The CDR3 DNA is TGTGCCTGGAGGATACAGGGCGGGGGGCCCTACAATGAGCAGTTCTTC. Translating gives CAWRIQGGGPYNEQFF. The chain combines TRBV30 with TRBJ2-1, with 8 bases that match TRBD2. Germline V gene lookup returns CDR1 GTSNPN and CDR2 SVGIG (reference sequence). Germline trimming cut 3 bases from V and 2 bases from J; bases unmatched to any gene: 9. CDR3 size: 16 residues. The complete variable domain, with remaining parts taken from reference TRBV30 and TRBJ2-1, reads SQTIHQWPATLVQPVGSPLSLECTVEGTSNPNLYWYRQAAGRGLQLLFYSVGIGQISSEVPQNLSASRPQDRQFILSSKKLLLSDSGFYLCAWRIQGGGPYNEQFFGPGTRLTVL.